This T cell receptor (beta chain) stems from a study of PD-1 blockade in classical Hodgkin lymphoma. Study details: Once every 2 weeks, patients received intravenous nivolumab at 3 mg/kg.

The assay was immunoSEQ multiplex PCR, and TCRdb's table has in-frame clones only and misses some. The table shows roughly 26,000 clones, with 80% to 90% occurring only once. Every single patient, without exception, relapsed after autologous stem cell transplantation, and brentuximab vedotin exposure varied. This CDR3 contains 14 residues. The germline V and J ends were trimmed by 1 base and 1 base, with 8 bases remaining between them. Germline CDR1 and CDR2: SGHRS and YFSETQ. Worth noting for this clone: The identical CDR3 is also encoded by other nucleotide sequences in the sample.

The sequenced sample was peripheral blood mononuclear cells (PBMCs), obtained at baseline. The chain joins TRBV5-1 to TRBJ2-5; D might be TRBD1 (5 bases). This TCR came from a human donor with classical Hodgkin lymphoma. The DNA of the CDR3 is TGCGCCAGCAGCTTGAGGGGTCTCCAAGAGACCCAGTACTTC. It yields the protein CASSLRGLQETQYF.